A single sample gave rise to the 21 T cell receptor beta chains below, sequenced in a study of tumor-infiltrating lymphocytes in localized non-small cell lung cancer. Clones were sequenced by immunoSEQ multiplex PCR, and TCRdb holds only the in-frame ones, with some missing. The repertoire includes about 29,000 clones, 80% to 90% of them detected once, and roughly 2% sits in the top ten. The sequencing input was lung tumor tissue. The receptors derive from a human donor with non-small cell lung cancer.

CDR3 DNA: TGTGCCAGCAGCCGAGACAGGAATTATGGCTACACCTTC. Translation: CASSRDRNYGYTF. The V call is TRBV11-2, the J call TRBJ1-2, with D perhaps matching TRBD1 (6 bases). Germline loops: CDR1 SGHAT, CDR2 FQNNGV. This CDR3 has 13 amino acids. Trimming left V 5 bases short and J 5 bases short, with 12 bases between.

This chain joins TRBV7-2 and TRBJ2-4; 7 nucleotides align to TRBD1. The CDR3 is 17 amino acids. Germline trimming cut 2 bases from V and 15 bases from J; bases unmatched to any gene: 22. CDR1 and CDR2 (germline): SGHTA, FQGNSA. CDR3 region: CASSLSRQGAAIGGLYF. CDR3 bases: TGTGCCAGCAGCTTAAGCAGACAGGGCGCCGCGATAGGGGGTCTGTACTTC.

V gene TRBV6-1 combines with J gene TRBJ1-3; weak D call: TRBD1 (5 bases). The CDR3 sequence is 16 residues long. Germline assignment: CDR1 MNHNS and CDR2 SASEGT. V was shortened by 4 bases and J by 1 base, with 14 bases between the two germline ends. The DNA of the CDR3 is TGTGCCAGCAGTGGACTTGGACATGTTTCTGGAAACACCATATATTTT. Translated, it gives CASSGLGHVSGNTIYF.

The chain has TRBV4-2 and TRBJ1-3, with D possibly being TRBD1 (6 bases). V lost 6 bases to trimming and J lost 4 bases, with 16 bases between them. The germline CDR1 and CDR2 sequences are LGHNA and YNFKEQ. CDR3 length: 15 residues. The CDR3 protein is CASRTQGFAGNTIYF. CDR3 coding DNA: TGTGCCAGCAGGACGCAGGGGTTTGCGGGAAACACCATATATTTT.

The chain recombines TRBV9 with TRBJ2-7; perhaps TRBD1 as D (6 bases). Looked up from germline, CDR1 is SGDLS and CDR2 is YYNGEE. This CDR3 is built from 14 residues. The V end lost 3 bases, the J end lost 2 bases, and 12 bases lay between the germline ends. CDR3 sequence (DNA): TGTGCCAGCAGCGCAGGGGTTCCCGCCTACGAGCAGTACTTC. Residues: CASSAGVPAYEQYF.

In the case of this clone: At one end, the junction sequence differs from germline, possibly due to a read error. This sequence joins TRBV5-1 and TRBJ2-4; unclear D gene. Germline V gene lookup returns CDR1 SGHRS and CDR2 YFSETQ. The CDR3 totals 12 residues. CDR3 amino acids: CASSLGQNIQCF. As DNA, the CDR3 is TGCGCCAGCAGCTTAGGGCAAAACATTCAGTGCTTC.

This clone was observed a few times. J is TRBJ1-6 and V is TRBV29-1, with unresolved D. The V gene's germline CDR1 is SQVTM and CDR2 ANQGSEA. This CDR3 contains 13 residues. The V and J ends lost 5 bases and 6 bases respectively, with 11 bases between them. Here the CDR3 reads CSVSASLNSPLHF. The CDR3 DNA sequence: TGCAGCGTTTCTGCCAGCCTTAATTCACCCCTCCACTTT.

The chain employs TRBV6-6 and TRBJ2-5; D is uncertain. Trimming took off 1 base at V and 2 bases at J, with 11 bases between the two ends. This CDR3 spans 15 amino acids. CDR1 is MNHNY, CDR2 SVGAGI, per germline (reference sequence). CDR3 sequence reads: CASSYWAGQQETQYF. The CDR3 bases are TGTGCCAGCAGTTACTGGGCAGGCCAACAAGAGACCCAGTACTTC.

The count of this clone is one. This chain links TRBV19 with TRBJ1-4; D is perhaps TRBD1 (5 bases). The germline CDR1 and CDR2 sequences are LNHDA and SQIVND (reference sequence). V was clipped by 8 bases and J by 7 bases, with 17 bases between them. This CDR3 is built from 14 residues. In DNA, the CDR3 is TGTGCCAGTTGCTTCGGGACCCGGGGTGAAAAACTGTTTTTT. Amino acids: CASCFGTRGEKLFF.

This chain links TRBV5-1 with TRBJ1-3; D unresolved. The germline CDR1 and CDR2 sequences are SGHRS and YFSETQ. The V gene lost 2 bases and the J gene lost 1 base, with 13 bases spanning the gap. The CDR3 covers 16 residues. Here the CDR3 DNA reads TGCGCCAGCAGCTTTAACATTGGCCAATCTGGAAACACCATATATTTT. This encodes CASSFNIGQSGNTIYF.

The chain joins TRBV7-9 to TRBJ2-7, with 7 bases aligning to TRBD2. The J segment lost 2 bases and the V segment lost 5 bases, leaving 6 bases of the junction unmatched. Germline lookup yields CDR1 SEHNR and CDR2 FQNEAQ (reference sequence). The CDR3 sequence is 14 residues long. The CDR3 loop is CASSPGGGTYEQYF. For the CDR3, the DNA is TGTGCCAGCAGCCCCGGGGGAGGGACCTACGAGCAGTACTTC.

This clone was seen more than once but under ten times. The chain links TRBV5-6 to TRBJ2-5; TRBD1 is a possible D gene (6 bases). Germline V lookup: CDR1 SGHDT, CDR2 YYEEEE. The V end was cut by 2 bases, the J end by 5 bases, with 16 bases between. The CDR3 is 15 amino acids. CDR3 nucleotides: TGTGCCAGCAGCTTTGGCCGGGACATGGGGGAGACCCAGTACTTC. Its translation is CASSFGRDMGETQYF.

The rearrangement uses TRBV5-1 and TRBJ2-2, with TRBD1 as a possible D gene (6 bases). CDR3 length: 12 residues. Looked up from germline, CDR1 is SGHRS and CDR2 is YFSETQ. Trimming took off 0 bases at V and 11 bases at J, with 8 bases between the two ends. CDR3 bases: TGCGCCAGCAGCTTGGGACAGGTTGAGCTGTTTTTT. Protein product: CASSLGQVELFF.

This chain connects TRBV4-2 to TRBJ2-7; tentatively, D is TRBD1 or TRBD2 (5 bases each). Germline loops: CDR1 LGHNA, CDR2 YNFKEQ. V was trimmed by 3 bases and J by 11 bases, leaving 14 bases between them. This CDR3 is built from 12 residues. CDR3 bases: TGTGCCAGCAGCCATGACGACGGGACGGAGTACTTC. It codes for CASSHDDGTEYF.

The rearrangement uses TRBV7-2 and TRBJ2-7; TRBD2 might be the D (5 bases). CDR3 length equals 13 residues. V was pared by 7 bases and J by 6 bases, with 16 bases between. Germline V gene sequence: CDR1 SGHTA, CDR2 FQGNSA. CDR3 DNA sequence: TGTGCCAGCACGTTAGACTACCTGGGCGAGCAGTACTTC. Protein: CASTLDYLGEQYF.

In this sample, this clone turned up a few times. The chain combines TRBV5-8 with TRBJ2-6; D call uncertain. The CDR3 spans 15 residues. Between the trimmed V and J ends, which lost 3 bases and 1 base, there was a span of 8 bases. Germline loops: CDR1 SGHTS, CDR2 YDEGEE. As DNA, the CDR3 is TGTGCCAGCAGCTCTCTGTCTTCTGGGGCCAACGTCCTGACTTTC. Translated, it gives CASSSLSSGANVLTF. Using reference TRBV5-8 and TRBJ2-6 for the parts outside the CDR3, the full variable domain is EAGVTQSPTHLIKTRGQQATLRCSPISGHTSVYWYQQALGLGLQFLLWYDEGEERNRGNFPPRFSGRQFPNYSSELNVNALELEDSALYLCASSSLSSGANVLTFGAGSRLTVL.

This rearrangement joins TRBV27 to TRBJ1-5, with no clear D. V was trimmed by 1 base and J by 2 bases, leaving 6 bases between them. The CDR3 spans 14 residues. Germline-derived CDR1 and CDR2 are MNHEY and SMNVEV (reference sequence). CDR3 sequence reads: CASSLFSGNQPQHF. CDR3 sequence (DNA): TGTGCCAGCAGTTTATTCTCAGGCAATCAGCCCCAGCATTTT.

This chain links TRBV4-3 with TRBJ1-3, with no clear D. V dropped 1 base and J dropped 0 bases, with 10 bases sitting between them. CDR1 is LGHNA and CDR2 is YSLEER in the germline V gene. The CDR3 consists of 16 residues. CDR3 DNA: TGCGCCAGCAGCCAAGTAACGATGAGCTCTGGAAACACCATATATTTT. This codes for CASSQVTMSSGNTIYF.

V is TRBV7-2 and J is TRBJ1-2; D uncertain. Germline CDR1 and CDR2: SGHTA and FQGNSA. The CDR3 loop spans 14 amino acids. V lost 1 base, J lost 7 bases, and 13 bases lay in between. The CDR3: CASSLGEVTFGYTF. The CDR3 DNA sequence: TGTGCCAGCAGCTTAGGGGAAGTGACCTTTGGCTACACCTTC. Supplemented by reference TRBV7-2 and TRBJ1-2, the full variable domain reads GAGVSQSPSNKVTEKGKDVELRCDPISGHTALYWYRQSLGQGLEFLIYFQGNSAPDKSGLPSDRFSAERTGGSVSTLTIQRTQQEDSAVYLCASSLGEVTFGYTFGSGTRLTVV.

The gene calls are TRBV9 and TRBJ1-3; maybe TRBD1 (5 bases). Trimming took 6 bases from V and 2 from J, leaving 12 bases between them. The CDR3 has 14 residues. From germline, CDR1 is SGDLS and CDR2 YYNGEE. DNA of the CDR3: TGTGCCAGCAACCCGGGGCCGACTGGAAACACCATATATTTT. It yields the protein CASNPGPTGNTIYF.

This chain joins TRBV29-1 and TRBJ1-3; D is undetermined. The CDR3 loop spans 13 amino acids. Germline CDR1 is SQVTM and CDR2 is ANQGSEA. Between the trimmed V and J ends, which lost 5 bases and 0 bases, there was a span of 8 bases. The CDR3 bases are TGCAGCGTTTGGGAGGGCTCTGGAAACACCATATATTTT. It yields the protein CSVWEGSGNTIYF. The complete variable domain, with remaining parts taken from reference TRBV29-1 and TRBJ1-3, reads SAVISQKPSRDICQRGTSLTIQCQVDSQVTMMFWYRQQPGQSLTLIATANQGSEATYESGFVIDKFPISRPNLTFSTLTVSNMSPEDSSIYLCSVWEGSGNTIYFGEGSWLTVV.